This paragraph covers one TCR beta chain sequence. Its specificity is unknown. CDR3 length: 14 residues. Germline lookup yields CDR1 LNHDA and CDR2 SQIVND (reference sequence). V lost 7 bases, J lost 8 bases, and 19 bases lay in between. The entry originates in a study of OX40 agonist ivuxolimab in advanced cancers. Overall study: A male proportion of approximately 80% was recorded, with mean age roughly 62 years and range about 20 to 79.

Using immunoSEQ multiplex PCR, the repertoire was profiled, and TCRdb retains in-frame clones only, with some absent. This sample yields 60,000 to 90,000 clones, of which roughly 81% are seen a single time; about 5% belongs to the top ten. Study results and caveats: In a subset of nonresponders, normalized T-cell clonal expansion was also low.

This receptor was identified in an adult with an advanced solid tumor such as melanoma, head and neck, liver or kidney cancer. Specimen: CD4+ or CD8+ T cells sorted from blood, collected in a trial of the OX40 agonist ivuxolimab. This sequence joins TRBV19 and TRBJ2-3; D could derive from TRBD1 or TRBD2 (5 bases each). The CDR3: CASTLGGPSVTQYF. The CDR3 nucleotides are TGTGCCAGTACCCTTGGGGGACCCTCGGTTACGCAGTATTTT.